Below are 6 T cell receptor beta chains sequenced from a single sample in a study of CD8+ T cells in alopecia areata. Following RNA extraction, reverse transcription yielded cDNA that acted as the sequencing template. The repertoire was sequenced with immunoSEQ multiplex PCR; TCRdb's copy has only in-frame clones and lacks some. The sample shows 70,000 to 95,000 clones, about 51% of them seen only once. The specimen was NKG2D-high CD8+ T cells sorted from blood. The receptors originated from a human donor with alopecia areata.

The rearrangement joins TRBV7-2 to TRBJ2-1; TRBD1 agrees at 9 bases. With V trimmed by 1 base and J by 7 bases, 11 bases remained unmatched. Germline CDR1 and CDR2: SGHTA and FQGNSA. The CDR3 is 17 residues long. CDR3 in amino acids: CASSLGFGTGFWNEQFF. The CDR3, as DNA: TGTGCCAGCAGCTTAGGTTTCGGGACAGGGTTTTGGAATGAGCAGTTCTTC.

The chain combines TRBV29-1 with TRBJ1-6, with D maybe TRBD1 (5 bases). The CDR3 loop spans 14 amino acids. The germline V gene has CDR1 SQVTM and CDR2 ANQGSEA. Trimming removed 0 bases from V and 5 bases from J, with 8 bases in between. The CDR3 loop is CSVEERGHNSPLHF. The DNA of the CDR3 is TGCAGCGTTGAAGAGCGGGGCCATAATTCACCCCTCCACTTT.

The rearrangement joins TRBV6-1 to TRBJ2-1; D may be TRBD1 (5 bases). CDR1 and CDR2 from the germline V gene are MNHNS and SASEGT. Trimming took 4 bases from V and 6 from J, leaving 16 bases between them. The CDR3 covers 15 residues. The CDR3 DNA follows: TGTGCCAGCAGTGGACGACAGTTCCGTAGCAATGAGCAGTTCTTC. This encodes CASSGRQFRSNEQFF.

The rearrangement links TRBV29-1 to TRBJ2-2; 10 bases align to TRBD1. The CDR3 has 14 residues. Germline loops: CDR1 SQVTM, CDR2 ANQGSEA. The trim removed 8 bases at V and 5 bases at J, leaving 8 bases unmatched. CDR3 DNA: TGCAGCACCAACGACAGGGGGCTGACCGGGGAGCTGTTTTTT. Its protein product is CSTNDRGLTGELFF.

The chain employs TRBV7-9 and TRBJ2-5; maybe TRBD2 (5 bases). V was cut by 4 bases and J by 5 bases, with 14 bases left in between. CDR1 is SEHNR and CDR2 is FQNEAQ in the germline V gene (reference sequence). The CDR3 spans 14 residues. CDR3 nucleotides: TGTGCCAGCAGCTCGGGGTCCGTGATGGAGACCCAGTACTTC. This encodes CASSSGSVMETQYF.

The chain combines TRBV7-9 with TRBJ2-7, with TRBD2 as a possible D gene (5 bases). The CDR3 consists of 12 residues. Trimming stripped 5 bases from V and 7 bases from J, with 12 bases between. CDR1 SEHNR and CDR2 FQNEAQ come from the germline V gene (reference sequence). The chain's CDR3 is CASSVGVGEQYF. CDR3 DNA: TGTGCCAGCAGCGTCGGGGTGGGGGAGCAGTACTTC.